This T cell receptor beta chain comes out of a study of blood T cell repertoires in COVID-19. Overall study context: T cells, B-cell-depleted T cells, or PBMCs provided the cDNA or gDNA that served as material.

Study processing details: Amplification of reference gene primers provided the estimated nucleated cell counts. Assay: immunoSEQ multiplex PCR; the TCRdb copy retains only in-frame clones and omits some. The DNA was the basis for D and trimming; V, J and clone size are from that table. The sample lists some 260,000 clones; around four fifths were seen once. The ends lost 3 bases at V and 4 bases at J; junction bases unmatched: 12. The CDR3 is 16 amino acids. The germline CDR1 and CDR2 sequences are LGHDT and YNNKEL (reference sequence). Sequencing input: PBMCs or T cells enriched from blood (not recorded which). J is TRBJ2-7 and V is TRBV3-1 (or the pseudogene TRBV3-2); TRBD2 aligns across 7 bases. The TCR sequence derives from a young man with acute COVID-19. The CDR3 loop reads CASSHFREVPSYEQYV. In DNA, the CDR3 is TGTGCCAGCAGCCACTTCCGGGAGGTTCCTAGTTACGAGCAGTACGTC.